This TCR beta chain was obtained from a study of control samples from healthy donors and cancer patients. Produced via immunoSEQ multiplex PCR; TCRdb's table is partial and in-frame only. This table holds about 80,000 clones, roughly 88% found once. V was pared by 8 bases and J by 1 base, with 12 bases between. CDR3 length equals 14 residues. The germline CDR1 and CDR2 sequences are SNHLY and FYNNEI. The sequence came from a man aged 55 to 70 with head and neck cancer. The gene calls are TRBV2 and TRBJ1-5, with unresolved D. The specimen was PBMCs. In DNA, the CDR3 is TGTGCCAGCCGCACGGGTGGCAGCAATCAGCCCCAGCATTTT. Protein: CASRTGGSNQPQHF.